Listed below are T cell receptor beta chains from one sample, sequenced in a study of blood T cell repertoires in COVID-19. Only in-frame clones appear in the TCRdb table, and some are missing; sequencing was by immunoSEQ multiplex PCR. The sample consists of 150,000 to 200,000 clones, 60% to 85% of them appearing once. The material sequenced was peripheral blood. The source is a man aged 60 to 75 with acute or convalescent COVID-19. The CDR3 runs from the conserved cysteine through the conserved F or W.

v_call cdr3_aa
TRBV9 CASSVVGGAGETQYF
TRBV9 CASSVEGARTDTQYF
TRBV25-1 CASMGAGSYEQYF
TRBV10-3 CAISESLSIQDRGVEQFF
TRBV5-4 CASSGVKGPLDGYTF
TRBV6-5 CASSYGTGGNNYGYTF
TRBV29-1 CSVAYPGQDYGYTF
TRBV11-2 CASSPLAGGLGTGELFF
TRBV15 CATSRPGFNSPLHF
TRBV4-1 CASSQGRTGGEETQYF
TRBV19 CASSTGGTYNSPLHF
TRBV2 CASMERQGAWGYTF
TRBV5-6 CASSFWGAVTNTEAFF
TRBV20-1 CSASPGGNNQPQHF
TRBV29-1 CSVVVRGAGDTQYF
TRBV5-1 CASSPEAGGYEQYF
TRBV7-6 CASSPTGNPSYEQYF
TRBV11-3 CASSLDGWDEQYF
TRBV6-5 CASSYSITGGSYEQYF
TRBV5-8 CASSLSFVAGNTIYF
TRBV29-1 CSVTTGEAYEQYF
TRBV5-4 CASSSTGSSYNSPLHF
TRBV5-4 CASSPTASNTGELFF
TRBV10-3 CASWGDKGDQETQYF
TRBV14 CASSQDWPGGGTQYF
TRBV28 CASRLSGFPSYEQYF
TRBV9 CASSVAQGNYEQYF
TRBV19 CASSATGNTDTQYF
TRBV7-9 CASSLSGDEQFF
TRBV7-9 CASSSRDFSYEQYF
TRBV4-3 CASSQDREDQPQHF
TRBV23-1 CACQSRDSINEQFF
TRBV25-1 CASSDNRGYTEAFF
TRBV4-3 CASSQDPNRVSYGYTF
TRBV9 CASSPRGGKNTGELFF
TRBV19 CASSLGTGHGYTF
TRBV30 CAWAPQVYNSPLHF
TRBV7-3 CASSRSGGRGDTQYF
TRBV29-1 CSVAQGNTEAFF
TRBV6-5 CASSYTETPGYEQYF
TRBV5-4 CASSFGERYEQYF